A single sample is the source of the 10 T cell receptor beta chains below, sequenced in a study of CD8 T cells in ankylosing spondylitis. Their antigens are not known. One entry per CDR3 protein, called by TCRdb with MiXCR from the 5' RACE reads. Among about 200,000 distinct CDR3 sequences listed, about 7.3% were seen once. Study results and caveats: Eight highly homologous variants formed a TCR beta motif that appeared characteristic of ankylosing spondylitis blood.

Sequencing input: blood, either unsorted or a sorted T cell fraction (not recorded which). These receptors were obtained from a male donor with ankylosing spondylitis.

This clonotype was counted between two and nine times. J is TRBJ2-7 and V is TRBV19; no clear D gene. The CDR3 loop spans 12 amino acids. CDR1 LNHDA and CDR2 SQIVND come from the germline V gene (reference sequence). V lost 5 bases and J lost 2, with 7 bases in between. The CDR3 loop reads CASSANTYEQYF. The CDR3 DNA is TGTGCCAGTAGTGCCAATACCTACGAGCAGTACTTC.

This clonotype was counted only a few times. J is TRBJ1-4 and V is TRBV6-5, with TRBD1 matching over 8 bases. With V trimmed by 2 bases and J by 8 bases, 7 bases remained unmatched. The germline V gene has CDR1 MNHEY and CDR2 SVGAGI. This CDR3 is built from 15 residues. In DNA, the CDR3 is TGTGCCAGCAGTTACATGACAGGGGTTAGAGAAAAACTGTTTTTT. Translating gives CASSYMTGVREKLFF.

The V gene is TRBV7-9, the J gene TRBJ2-1; D gene uncertain. Trimming pared 2 bases from V and 3 bases from J, leaving 5 bases between. CDR1 is SEHNR and CDR2 is FQNEAQ in the germline V gene (reference sequence). The CDR3 contains 13 residues. CDR3 DNA sequence: TGTGCCAGCAGCTTATTCGACTACAATGAGCAGTTCTTC. Protein sequence: CASSLFDYNEQFF. Supplemented by reference TRBV7-9 and TRBJ2-1, the full variable domain reads DTGVSQNPRHKITKRGQNVTFRCDPISEHNRLYWYRQTLGQGPEFLTYFQNEAQLEKSRLLSDRFSAERPKGSFSTLEIQRTEQGDSAMYLCASSLFDYNEQFFGPGTRLTVL.

J is TRBJ2-3 and V is TRBV6-2 or TRBV6-3; no firm D call. CDR3 length: 14 amino acids. CDR1 is MNHEY, CDR2 SVGEGT, per germline. The V end was cut by 7 bases, the J end by 2 bases, with 13 bases between. The CDR3 sequence is CASNGPADTDTQYF. As DNA, the CDR3 is TGTGCCAGCAACGGACCAGCCGACACAGATACGCAGTATTTT.

This clonotype showed up many times. The rearrangement links TRBV28 to TRBJ2-7, with 10 bases that match TRBD2. CDR1 and CDR2 from the germline V gene are MDHEN and SYDVKM. The J segment lost 10 bases and the V segment lost 2 bases, leaving 5 bases of the junction unmatched. CDR3 length: 13 residues. The CDR3 sequence is CASSLILAGVQYF. The CDR3 nucleotides are TGTGCCAGCAGTTTAATCCTAGCGGGGGTTCAGTACTTC.

This clonotype occurred many times. This sequence joins TRBV4-3 and TRBJ1-5; D is uncertain. CDR3 length: 15 residues. Trimming shortened V by 1 base and J by 3 bases, and 10 bases separated the two germline ends. Germline V gene sequence: CDR1 LGHNA, CDR2 YSLEER. The CDR3 DNA reads as TGCGCCAGCAGCCAAGTGTGGCACTTCAATCAGCCCCAGCATTTT. This sequence encodes CASSQVWHFNQPQHF.

This clonotype was seen a few times. The chain recombines TRBV19 with TRBJ1-4; D is unresolved. The CDR3 covers 17 residues. Germline-derived CDR1 and CDR2 are LNHDA and SQIVND (reference sequence). Between the trimmed V and J ends, which lost 4 bases and 0 bases, there was a span of 15 bases. The CDR3, as DNA: TGTGCCAGTAGTAAGACCGCGGTCCGACCAACTAATGAAAAACTGTTTTTT. It translates to CASSKTAVRPTNEKLFF.

The chain recombines TRBV4-1 with TRBJ1-5; D gene ambiguous. Germline V gene sequence: CDR1 MGHRA, CDR2 YSYEKL. The CDR3 runs to 14 residues. V dropped 1 base and J dropped 3 bases, with 7 bases sitting between them. CDR3 protein: CASSQVPDNQPQHF. CDR3 DNA: TGCGCCAGCAGCCAAGTGCCCGACAATCAGCCCCAGCATTTT.

This clonotype was picked up many times. The genes are TRBV9 and TRBJ2-1; 7 bases align to TRBD2. The CDR3 runs to 13 residues. The junction had 2 bases not matched to a gene; V was cut back by 3 bases and J by 5 bases. Germline V gene sequence: CDR1 SGDLS, CDR2 YYNGEE. The CDR3 nucleotides read TGTGCCAGCAGCGCTCGGGGGGACAATGAGCAGTTCTTC. Protein product: CASSARGDNEQFF. The full variable domain, its missing parts supplied by reference TRBV9 and TRBJ2-1, is DSGVTQTPKHLITATGQRVTLRCSPRSGDLSVYWYQQSLDQGLQFLIQYYNGEERAKGNILERFSAQQFPDLHSELNLSSLELGDSALYFCASSARGDNEQFFGPGTRLTVL.

This clonotype was seen ten or more times. The DNA of the CDR3 is TGTGCCAGCAGCTTAGGGCTCCCGTACCAAGAGACCCAGTACTTC. Encoded protein: CASSLGLPYQETQYF. The chain couples TRBV7-9 to TRBJ2-5; no definite D call. Trimming left V 1 base short and J 0 bases short, with 9 bases between. The CDR3 is 15 amino acids. Germline CDR1 is SEHNR and CDR2 is FQNEAQ (reference sequence).